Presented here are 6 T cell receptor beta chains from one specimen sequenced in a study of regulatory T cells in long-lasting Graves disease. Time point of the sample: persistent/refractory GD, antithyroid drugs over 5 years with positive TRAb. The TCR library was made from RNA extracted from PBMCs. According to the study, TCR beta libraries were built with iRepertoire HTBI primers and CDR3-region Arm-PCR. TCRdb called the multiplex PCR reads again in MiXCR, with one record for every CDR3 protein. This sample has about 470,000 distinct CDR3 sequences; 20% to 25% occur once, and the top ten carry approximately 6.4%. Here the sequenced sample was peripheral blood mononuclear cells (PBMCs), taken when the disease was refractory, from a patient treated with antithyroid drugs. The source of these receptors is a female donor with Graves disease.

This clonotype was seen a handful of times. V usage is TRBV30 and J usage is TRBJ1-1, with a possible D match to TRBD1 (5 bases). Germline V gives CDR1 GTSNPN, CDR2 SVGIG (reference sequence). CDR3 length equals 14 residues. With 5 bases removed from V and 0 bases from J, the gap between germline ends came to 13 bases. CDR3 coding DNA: TGTGCCTGGGGGGCGGGGCCCATGAACACTGAAGCTTTCTTT. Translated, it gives CAWGAGPMNTEAFF.

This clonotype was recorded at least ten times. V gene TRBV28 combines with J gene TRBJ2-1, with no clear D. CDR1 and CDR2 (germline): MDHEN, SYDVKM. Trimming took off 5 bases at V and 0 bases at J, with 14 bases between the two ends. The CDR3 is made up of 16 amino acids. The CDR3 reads CASSQQSMFSYNEQFF. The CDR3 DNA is TGTGCCAGCAGTCAACAATCAATGTTCTCCTACAATGAGCAGTTCTTC.

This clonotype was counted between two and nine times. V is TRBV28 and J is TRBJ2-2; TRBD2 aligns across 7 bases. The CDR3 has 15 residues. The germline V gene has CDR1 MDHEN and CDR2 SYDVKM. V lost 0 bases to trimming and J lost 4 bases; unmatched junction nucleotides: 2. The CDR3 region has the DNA TGTGCCAGCAGTTTATGGACTAGCTCCACCGGGGAGCTGTTTTTT. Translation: CASSLWTSSTGELFF.

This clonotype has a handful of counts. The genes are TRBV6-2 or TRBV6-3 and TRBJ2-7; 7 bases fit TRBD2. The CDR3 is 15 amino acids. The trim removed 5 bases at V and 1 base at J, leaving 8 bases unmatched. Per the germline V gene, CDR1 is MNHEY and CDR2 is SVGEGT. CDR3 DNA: TGTGCCAGCAGTCTCCTCCCAGCGGGATCCTACGAGCAGTACTTC. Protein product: CASSLLPAGSYEQYF.

CDR3 region: CSAPRTRSETLPGRDEQFF. The CDR3 DNA reads TGCAGTGCCCCACGGACGCGGTCGGAGACTCTACCGGGCCGAGATGAGCAGTTCTTC. V and J are TRBV20-1 and TRBJ2-1; unclear D gene. V was clipped by 6 bases and J by 8 bases, with 35 bases between them. Looked up from germline, CDR1 is DFQATT and CDR2 is SNEGSKA (reference sequence). This CDR3 is built from 19 residues.

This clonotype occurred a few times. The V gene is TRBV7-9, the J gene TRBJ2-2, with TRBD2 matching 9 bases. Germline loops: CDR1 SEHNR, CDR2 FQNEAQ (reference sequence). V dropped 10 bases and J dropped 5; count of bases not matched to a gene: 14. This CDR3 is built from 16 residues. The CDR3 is CANARGGGRGTGELFF. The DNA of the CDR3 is TGTGCCAACGCTAGAGGCGGCGGGAGGGGGACCGGGGAGCTGTTTTTT.